What follows are 29 T cell receptor beta chains derived from one specimen sequenced in a study of cytomegalovirus exposure and HLA in healthy donors. The PCR contained 60 Vbeta and 13 Jbeta primers. Measured with immunoSEQ multiplex PCR; TCRdb has only the in-frame clones, and not every one. This sample has 150,000 to 200,000 clones, with roughly 70% found just once. Sequenced material: PBMCs. These receptors were obtained from a woman aged 45-65 years in good health and CMV-seropositive.

The gene calls are TRBV5-8 and TRBJ1-1; maybe TRBD1 (6 bases). The germline gives CDR1 SGHTS, CDR2 YDEGEE. Trimming shortened V by 2 bases and J by 5 bases, and 16 bases separated the two germline ends. The CDR3 spans 15 residues. CDR3 nucleotides: TGTGCCAGCAGCTTCGAGACAGGAGTTGGGACTGAAGCTTTCTTT. It codes for CASSFETGVGTEAFF.

This chain links TRBV9 with TRBJ2-7; 7 nucleotides align to TRBD2. The CDR3 length is 15 residues. V dropped 0 bases and J dropped 3; count of bases not matched to a gene: 6. Germline CDR1 is SGDLS and CDR2 is YYNGEE. This CDR3 is CASSVGGTMDYEQYF. CDR3 coding DNA: TGTGCCAGCAGCGTAGGAGGGACTATGGACTACGAGCAGTACTTC.

About this clone: Other DNA sequences in the sample encode the same CDR3. The chain links TRBV5-4 to TRBJ2-5; no clear D gene. Between the trimmed V and J ends, which lost 4 bases and 5 bases, there was a span of 6 bases. Per the germline V gene, CDR1 is SGHNT and CDR2 is YYREEE (reference sequence). The CDR3 extends over 11 amino acids. This chain's CDR3 is CASSLAETQYF. For the CDR3, the DNA is TGTGCCAGCAGCCTCGCGGAGACCCAGTACTTC.

This chain joins TRBV9 and TRBJ2-5; 8 nucleotides align to TRBD2. With 2 bases clipped from V and 7 bases from J, the junction kept 7 bases outside the gene matches. The V gene's germline CDR1 is SGDLS and CDR2 YYNGEE. The CDR3 consists of 14 residues. The CDR3 protein is CASSVLAGEGTQYF. The CDR3, as DNA: TGTGCCAGCAGCGTGCTAGCGGGTGAGGGGACCCAGTACTTC.

This clone showed up just once. This chain joins TRBV5-1 and TRBJ2-1, with D perhaps matching TRBD2 (5 bases). V was cut by 7 bases and J by 0 bases, with 14 bases left in between. Germline V gene sequence: CDR1 SGHRS, CDR2 YFSETQ. The CDR3 length is 15 residues. Here the CDR3 DNA reads TGCGCCAGCCGAGGAGGATCGGTCTCCTACAATGAGCAGTTCTTC. It specifies CASRGGSVSYNEQFF. The complete variable domain, with remaining parts taken from reference TRBV5-1 and TRBJ2-1, reads KAGVTQTPRYLIKTRGQQVTLSCSPISGHRSVSWYQQTPGQGLQFLFEYFSETQRNKGNFPGRFSGRQFSNSRSEMNVSTLELGDSALYLCASRGGSVSYNEQFFGPGTRLTVL.

This clone was recorded many times. The rearrangement links TRBV6-5 to TRBJ1-1, with D perhaps TRBD1 (6 bases). Germline CDR1 reads MNHEY; CDR2 reads SVGAGI. Trimming pared 2 bases from V and 9 bases from J, leaving 19 bases between. This CDR3 is built from 15 residues. This CDR3 reads CASSYSGQTDHQAFF. Written as DNA, the CDR3 is TGTGCCAGCAGTTACAGTGGACAGACAGATCATCAAGCTTTCTTT.

This chain links TRBV6-1 with TRBJ2-5; D is perhaps TRBD2 (5 bases). The CDR3 length is 13 residues. CDR1 is MNHNS and CDR2 is SASEGT in the germline V gene. V was clipped by 2 bases and J by 5 bases, with 9 bases between them. CDR3 protein: CASSEILGETQYF. Written as DNA, the CDR3 is TGTGCCAGCAGTGAAATACTAGGGGAGACCCAGTACTTC.

The CDR3 bases are TGCGCCAGCAGCTTGGAAGGGGGTAACACTGAAGCTTTCTTT. Its translation: CASSLEGGNTEAFF. This chain links TRBV5-1 with TRBJ1-1; D might be TRBD1 (6 bases). V gave up 0 bases and J gave up 2 bases, with 8 bases separating them. Germline lookup yields CDR1 SGHRS and CDR2 YFSETQ. The CDR3 loop spans 14 amino acids.

The V call is TRBV5-1, the J call TRBJ2-5; 8 nucleotides line up with TRBD1. The length of the CDR3 is 16 residues. V trimming: 1 base; J trimming: 4 bases; junction bases outside the gene matches: 9. Germline lookup yields CDR1 SGHRS and CDR2 YFSETQ. Here the CDR3 reads CASSLFQDRVGETQYF. The CDR3 DNA reads as TGCGCCAGCAGCTTGTTTCAGGACAGGGTTGGAGAGACCCAGTACTTC.

The J gene is TRBJ1-1, the V gene TRBV5-4; D is perhaps TRBD1 (6 bases). Germline CDR1 SGHNT, CDR2 YYREEE (reference sequence). The CDR3 is made up of 14 amino acids. V gave up 0 bases and J gave up 2 bases, with 8 bases separating them. This chain's CDR3 is CASSLGGGNTEAFF. Written as DNA, the CDR3 is TGTGCCAGCAGCTTGGGAGGGGGTAACACTGAAGCTTTCTTT.

This sequence joins TRBV7-3 and TRBJ2-1; no clear D gene. Germline loops: CDR1 SGHTA, CDR2 FQGTGA. The CDR3 totals 15 residues. Trimming cost V 3 bases and J 2 bases, with 11 bases left between them. Here the CDR3 DNA reads TGTGCCAGCAGCTTGGCTGGTAACGCCTACAATGAGCAGTTCTTC. Translating gives CASSLAGNAYNEQFF.

V usage is TRBV5-1 and J usage is TRBJ2-1; 9 bases map to TRBD2. V shed 0 bases and J 3 bases; nucleotides not matched to a gene: 7. The CDR3 loop spans 17 amino acids. Germline V CDR1 and CDR2: SGHRS, YFSETQ. The CDR3 sequence: CASSLVGGGAGYNEQFF. The CDR3, as DNA: TGCGCCAGCAGCTTGGTGGGCGGGGGGGCCGGCTACAATGAGCAGTTCTTC.

This chain uses TRBV18 with TRBJ2-1, with 10 bases matching TRBD2. Germline V lookup: CDR1 KGHSH, CDR2 LQKENI. The CDR3 consists of 16 residues. Losses at the gene ends were 6 bases for V and 1 base for J; bases not matched to a gene: 6. As DNA, the CDR3 is TGTGCCAGCTCTGCCGGACTAGCGGTTTCCTACAATGAGCAGTTCTTC. Its translation: CASSAGLAVSYNEQFF.

This clone was seen a handful of times. The chain joins TRBV5-4 to TRBJ1-1, with D unresolved. The CDR3 runs 13 residues. Germline V CDR1 and CDR2: SGHNT, YYREEE (reference sequence). V lost 0 bases to trimming and J lost 1 base, with 4 bases between them. The CDR3 spells CASSLGPNTEAFF. The CDR3, as DNA: TGTGCCAGCAGCTTGGGGCCGAACACTGAAGCTTTCTTT. The whole variable domain, filled in from reference TRBV5-4 and TRBJ1-1, reads ETGVTQSPTHLIKTRGQQVTLRCSSQSGHNTVSWYQQALGQGPQFIFQYYREEENGRGNFPPRFSGLQFPNYSSELNVNALELDDSALYLCASSLGPNTEAFFGQGTRLTVV.

This rearrangement joins TRBV2 to TRBJ1-1; possible D gene TRBD1, 5 bases. This CDR3 is 14 amino acids long. Looked up from germline, CDR1 is SNHLY and CDR2 is FYNNEI. The V gene lost 5 bases and the J gene lost 5 bases, with 15 bases spanning the gap. The CDR3 DNA sequence: TGTGCCAGCAGTTTCTATGGTCGGGGGACTGAAGCTTTCTTT. Amino acids: CASSFYGRGTEAFF.

The genes are TRBV6-5 and TRBJ2-3; D may be TRBD2 (5 bases). The V gene lost 6 bases and the J gene lost 3 bases, with 13 bases spanning the gap. The germline CDR1 and CDR2 sequences are MNHEY and SVGAGI. This CDR3 has 14 amino acids. The CDR3 region has the DNA TGTGCCAGCAGAGACGGGGAGTGGACAGATACGCAGTATTTT. As protein: CASRDGEWTDTQYF.

The V call is TRBV11-2, the J call TRBJ2-7, with 8 bases aligning to TRBD1. V was pared by 2 bases and J by 0 bases, with 6 bases of the junction left unmatched. The CDR3 runs to 16 residues. Per germline, CDR1 SGHAT and CDR2 FQNNGV. CDR3 protein: CASSLSFGQGSYEQYF. CDR3 DNA sequence: TGTGCCAGCAGCTTATCCTTCGGACAGGGCTCCTACGAGCAGTACTTC.

The chain recombines TRBV7-9 with TRBJ2-5, with D perhaps matching TRBD1 (6 bases). Germline lookup yields CDR1 SEHNR and CDR2 FQNEAQ (reference sequence). The CDR3 totals 15 residues. V lost 5 bases, J lost 1 base, and 14 bases lay in between. The CDR3 bases are TGTGCCAGCAGCATTAAGCAGGGGCCCCAAGAGACCCAGTACTTC. This sequence encodes CASSIKQGPQETQYF.

This chain joins TRBV15 and TRBJ2-5, with TRBD2 matching 7 bases. Trimming at V came to 8 bases and at J to 5 bases, leaving 8 bases not matched to a gene. The germline gives CDR1 LNHNV, CDR2 YYDKDF (reference sequence). This CDR3 region has 13 residues. The DNA of the CDR3 is TGTGCCACCGGATTAGCGGGCTTGGAGACCCAGTACTTC. This codes for CATGLAGLETQYF.

This clone was recorded a few times. Other DNA variants within this sample encode the same CDR3. This chain connects TRBV7-9 to TRBJ1-1, with 7 bases that match TRBD1. This CDR3 region has 12 residues. Germline assignment: CDR1 SEHNR and CDR2 FQNEAQ (reference sequence). Unmatched junction bases numbered 4, after V lost 5 bases and J lost 7 bases. Here the CDR3 reads CASSPGGGEAFF. CDR3 coding DNA: TGTGCCAGCAGCCCAGGGGGAGGTGAAGCTTTCTTT.

The chain joins TRBV11-2 to TRBJ2-3; 8 positions match TRBD2. With 1 base clipped from V and 1 base from J, the junction kept 4 bases outside the gene matches. The CDR3 sequence is 16 residues long. CDR1 is SGHAT and CDR2 is FQNNGV in the germline V gene. The CDR3 DNA follows: TGTGCCAGCAGCTTAGCTGTACTAGCGGGCACAGATACGCAGTATTTT. This sequence encodes CASSLAVLAGTDTQYF.

The chain carries TRBV27 and TRBJ1-1, with TRBD1 matching over 8 bases. CDR3 length: 15 residues. Per germline, CDR1 MNHEY and CDR2 SMNVEV (reference sequence). V lost 9 bases, J lost 4 bases, and 13 bases stayed unmatched. CDR3 coding DNA: TGTGCCAGTCGGGACAGGTGGAGGGGGGTCACTGAAGCTTTCTTT. This sequence encodes CASRDRWRGVTEAFF.

The rearrangement uses TRBV10-3 and TRBJ2-1; TRBD2 matches 12 bases. The CDR3 consists of 20 residues. With V trimmed by 3 bases and J by 5 bases, 17 bases remained unmatched. Germline values: CDR1 ENHRY, CDR2 SYGVKD. CDR3 in DNA: TGTGCCATCAGTGACTTTTCTAGCGGGGGGGCAATGGGTTTGAACAATGAGCAGTTCTTC. It codes for CAISDFSSGGAMGLNNEQFF.

The CDR3 nucleotides are TGCGCCAGCAGCTTAGGTCAGGGCGAATACTATGGCTACACCTTC. Its protein product is CASSLGQGEYYGYTF. The chain is built from TRBV5-1 and TRBJ1-2; a possible D gene is TRBD1 (5 bases). V lost 2 bases to trimming and J lost 3 bases, with 14 bases between them. The CDR3 spans 15 residues. Germline loops: CDR1 SGHRS, CDR2 YFSETQ. The full variable domain, with the rest looked up from reference TRBV5-1 and TRBJ1-2, is KAGVTQTPRYLIKTRGQQVTLSCSPISGHRSVSWYQQTPGQGLQFLFEYFSETQRNKGNFPGRFSGRQFSNSRSEMNVSTLELGDSALYLCASSLGQGEYYGYTFGSGTRLTVV.

The chain combines TRBV6-1 with TRBJ2-7; 8 bases fit TRBD2. The CDR3 is 16 residues long. Germline CDR1 is MNHNS and CDR2 is SASEGT. Unmatched junction bases numbered 7, after V lost 3 bases and J lost 0 bases. For the CDR3, the DNA is TGTGCCAGCAGTGAGGCCCAGCGGGGGACCTCCTACGAGCAGTACTTC. Its translation is CASSEAQRGTSYEQYF.

The rearrangement uses TRBV15 and TRBJ1-2; perhaps TRBD1 as D (6 bases). Per germline, CDR1 LNHNV and CDR2 YYDKDF (reference sequence). This CDR3 has 16 amino acids. Trimming took off 5 bases at V and 1 base at J, with 17 bases between the two ends. CDR3 DNA: TGTGCCACCAGCCCCTCTAATCAGGGGCGTAACTATGGCTACACCTTC. Translated, it gives CATSPSNQGRNYGYTF.

The V gene is TRBV2, the J gene TRBJ1-2; 9 bases are shared with TRBD1. V was pared by 3 bases and J by 2 bases, with 4 bases of the junction left unmatched. The length of the CDR3 is 15 residues. CDR1 is SNHLY, CDR2 FYNNEI, per germline. The CDR3 loop reads CASSDGTGSNYGYTF. In DNA, the CDR3 is TGTGCCAGCAGTGACGGGACAGGGTCCAACTATGGCTACACCTTC.

J is TRBJ1-1 and V is TRBV7-8; 10 bases match TRBD1. With V trimmed by 5 bases and J by 0 bases, 3 bases remained unmatched. The CDR3 is 15 amino acids. Per germline, CDR1 SGHVS and CDR2 FQNEAQ. The CDR3 is CASSAGQGMNTEAFF. The DNA of the CDR3 is TGTGCCAGCAGCGCGGGACAGGGGATGAACACTGAAGCTTTCTTT.

V is TRBV27 and J is TRBJ1-1; 7 nucleotides match TRBD1. The CDR3 covers 14 residues. V gave up 0 bases and J gave up 4 bases; unmatched junction bases: 2. From germline, CDR1 is MNHEY and CDR2 SMNVEV (reference sequence). As DNA, the CDR3 is TGTGCCAGCAGTTTATCAGGGGGCATCACTGAAGCTTTCTTT. Translation gives CASSLSGGITEAFF.